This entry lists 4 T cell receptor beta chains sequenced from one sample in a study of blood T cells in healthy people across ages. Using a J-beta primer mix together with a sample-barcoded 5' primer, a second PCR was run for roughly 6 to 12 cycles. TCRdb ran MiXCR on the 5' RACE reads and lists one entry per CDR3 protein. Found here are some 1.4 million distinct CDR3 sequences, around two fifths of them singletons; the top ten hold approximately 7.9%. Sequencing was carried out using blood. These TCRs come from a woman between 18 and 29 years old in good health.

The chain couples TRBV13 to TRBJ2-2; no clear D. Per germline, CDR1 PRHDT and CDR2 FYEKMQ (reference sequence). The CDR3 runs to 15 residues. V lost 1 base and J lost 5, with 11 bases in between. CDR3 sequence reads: CASSLALGRTGELFF. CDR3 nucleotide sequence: TGTGCCAGCAGCTTAGCTCTTGGCAGGACCGGGGAGCTGTTTTTT.

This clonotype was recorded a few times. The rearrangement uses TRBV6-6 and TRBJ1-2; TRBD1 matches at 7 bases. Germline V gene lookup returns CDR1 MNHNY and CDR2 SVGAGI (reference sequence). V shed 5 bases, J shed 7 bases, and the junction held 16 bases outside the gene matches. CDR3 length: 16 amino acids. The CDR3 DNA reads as TGTGCCAGCAGTGCGGCGGGAACGACAGGGCGAAGTGGCTACACCTTC. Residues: CASSAAGTTGRSGYTF.

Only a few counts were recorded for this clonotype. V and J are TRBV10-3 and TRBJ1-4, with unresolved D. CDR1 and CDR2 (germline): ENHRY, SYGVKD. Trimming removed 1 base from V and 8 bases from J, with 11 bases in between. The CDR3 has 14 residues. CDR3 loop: CAISEWQRAEKLFF. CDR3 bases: TGTGCCATCAGTGAGTGGCAGCGAGCGGAAAAACTGTTTTTT.

CDR3 nucleotides: TGCGCCAGCAGCCAACTGACCGGGACTTCTGCCGAGCAGTACTTC. It yields the protein CASSQLTGTSAEQYF. The V gene is TRBV4-1, the J gene TRBJ2-7; D is possibly TRBD2 (6 bases). Germline V CDR1 and CDR2: MGHRA, YSYEKL. The CDR3 runs 15 residues. V was cut by 2 bases and J by 6 bases, with 17 bases left in between.